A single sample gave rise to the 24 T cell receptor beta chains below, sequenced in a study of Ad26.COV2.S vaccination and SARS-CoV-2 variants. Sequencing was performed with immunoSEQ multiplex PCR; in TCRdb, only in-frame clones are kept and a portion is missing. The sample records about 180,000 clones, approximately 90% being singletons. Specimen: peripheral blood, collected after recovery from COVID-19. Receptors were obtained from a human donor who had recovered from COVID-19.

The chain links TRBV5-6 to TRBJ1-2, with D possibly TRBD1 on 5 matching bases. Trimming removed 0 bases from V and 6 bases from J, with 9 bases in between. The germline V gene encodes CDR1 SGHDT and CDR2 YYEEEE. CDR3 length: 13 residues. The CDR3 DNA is TGTGCCAGCAGCTTGGCCGGGACGGATGGCTACACCTTC. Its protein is CASSLAGTDGYTF.

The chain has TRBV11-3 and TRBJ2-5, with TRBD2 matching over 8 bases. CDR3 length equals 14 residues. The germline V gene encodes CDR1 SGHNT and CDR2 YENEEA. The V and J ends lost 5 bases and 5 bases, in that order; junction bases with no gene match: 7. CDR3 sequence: CASSARGGVETQYF. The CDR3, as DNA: TGTGCCAGCAGCGCCCGGGGGGGCGTCGAGACCCAGTACTTC.

The CDR3 DNA sequence: TGCGCCAGCAGCCCGGAGGGGGCAGGGGGGTCAGAGACCCAGTACTTC. It yields the protein CASSPEGAGGSETQYF. This chain joins TRBV5-1 and TRBJ2-5; D is possibly TRBD1 (7 bases). V lost 4 bases, J lost 4 bases, and 20 bases lay in between. This CDR3 contains 16 residues. Germline assignment: CDR1 SGHRS and CDR2 YFSETQ.

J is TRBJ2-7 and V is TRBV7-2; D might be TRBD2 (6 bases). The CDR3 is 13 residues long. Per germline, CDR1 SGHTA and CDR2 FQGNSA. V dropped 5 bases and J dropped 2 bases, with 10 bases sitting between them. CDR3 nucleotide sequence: TGTGCCAGCAGCGCTAGCGTTGCCTACGAGCAGTACTTC. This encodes CASSASVAYEQYF.

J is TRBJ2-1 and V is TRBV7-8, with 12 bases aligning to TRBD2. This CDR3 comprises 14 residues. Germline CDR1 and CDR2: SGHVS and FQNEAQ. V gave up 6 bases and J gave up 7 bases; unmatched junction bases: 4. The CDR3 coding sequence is TGTGCCAGCAGGGCTAGCGGGGGGGCGAATGAGCAGTTCTTC. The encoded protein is CASRASGGANEQFF. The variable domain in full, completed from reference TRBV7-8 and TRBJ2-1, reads GAGVSQSPRYKVAKRGQDVALRCDPISGHVSLFWYQQALGQGPEFLTYFQNEAQLDKSGLPSDRFFAERPEGSVSTLKIQRTQQEDSAVYLCASRASGGANEQFFGPGTRLTVL.

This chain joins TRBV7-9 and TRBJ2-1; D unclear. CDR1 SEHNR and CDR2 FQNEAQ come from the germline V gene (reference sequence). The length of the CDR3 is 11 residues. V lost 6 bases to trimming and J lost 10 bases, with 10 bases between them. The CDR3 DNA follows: TGTGCCAGCAGGGATGGAAGGGAGCAGTTCTTC. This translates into CASRDGREQFF. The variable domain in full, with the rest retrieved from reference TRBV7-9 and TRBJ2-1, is DTGVSQNPRHKITKRGQNVTFRCDPISEHNRLYWYRQTLGQGPEFLTYFQNEAQLEKSRLLSDRFSAERPKGSFSTLEIQRTEQGDSAMYLCASRDGREQFFGPGTRLTVL.

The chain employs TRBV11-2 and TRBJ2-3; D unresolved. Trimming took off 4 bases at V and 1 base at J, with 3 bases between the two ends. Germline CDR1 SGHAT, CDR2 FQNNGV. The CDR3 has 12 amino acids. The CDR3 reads CASSSGTDTQYF. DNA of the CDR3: TGTGCCAGCAGCTCTGGCACAGATACGCAGTATTTT.

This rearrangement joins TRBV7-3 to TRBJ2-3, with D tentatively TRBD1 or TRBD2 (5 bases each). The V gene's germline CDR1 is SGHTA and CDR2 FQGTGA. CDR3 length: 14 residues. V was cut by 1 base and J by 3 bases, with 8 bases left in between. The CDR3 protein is CASSLRWGTDTQYF. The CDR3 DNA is TGTGCCAGCAGCTTAAGGTGGGGGACAGATACGCAGTATTTT.

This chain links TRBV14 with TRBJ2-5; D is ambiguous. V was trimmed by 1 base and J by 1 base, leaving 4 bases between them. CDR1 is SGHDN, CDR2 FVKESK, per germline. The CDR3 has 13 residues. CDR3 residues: CASSQASQETQYF. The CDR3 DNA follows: TGTGCCAGCAGCCAAGCCTCCCAAGAGACCCAGTACTTC.

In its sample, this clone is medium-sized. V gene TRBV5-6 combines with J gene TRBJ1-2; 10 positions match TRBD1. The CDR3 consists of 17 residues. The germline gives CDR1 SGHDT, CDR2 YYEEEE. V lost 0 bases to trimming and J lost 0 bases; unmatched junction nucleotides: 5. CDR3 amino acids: CASSLELGQGTNYGYTF. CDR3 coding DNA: TGTGCCAGCAGCTTGGAACTGGGACAGGGGACTAACTATGGCTACACCTTC.

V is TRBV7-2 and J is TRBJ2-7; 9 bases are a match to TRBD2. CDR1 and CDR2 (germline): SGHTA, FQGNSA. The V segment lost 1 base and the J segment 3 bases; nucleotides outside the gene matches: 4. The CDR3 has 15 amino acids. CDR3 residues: CASSLVASGNYEQYF. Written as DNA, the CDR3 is TGTGCCAGCAGCTTAGTAGCTAGCGGGAACTACGAGCAGTACTTC.

CDR3 nucleotides: TGTGCCAGCAGCTTACAACCCTCGGTTATTGAAGCTTTCTTT. Its translation is CASSLQPSVIEAFF. The gene calls are TRBV7-8 and TRBJ1-1; no definite D call. This CDR3 has 14 residues. Germline values: CDR1 SGHVS, CDR2 FQNEAQ. The V and J ends lost 2 bases and 7 bases respectively, with 14 bases between them.

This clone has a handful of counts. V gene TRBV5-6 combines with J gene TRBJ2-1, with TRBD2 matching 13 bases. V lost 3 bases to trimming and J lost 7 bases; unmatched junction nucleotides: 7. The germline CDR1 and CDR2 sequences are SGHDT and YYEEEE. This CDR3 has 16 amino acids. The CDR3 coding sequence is TGTGCCAGCAGCTCTTTTACTAGCGGGAGGGCTAATGAGCAGTTCTTC. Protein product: CASSSFTSGRANEQFF.

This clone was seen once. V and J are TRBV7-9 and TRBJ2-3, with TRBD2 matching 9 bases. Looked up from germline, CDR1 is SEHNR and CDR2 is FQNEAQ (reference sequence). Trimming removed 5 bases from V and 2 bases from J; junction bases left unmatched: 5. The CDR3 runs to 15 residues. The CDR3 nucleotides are TGTGCCAGCAGCGCCCTAGCGGGGACCACAGATACGCAGTATTTT. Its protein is CASSALAGTTDTQYF.

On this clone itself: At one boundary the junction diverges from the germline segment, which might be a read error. This chain's CDR3 is CPSSRPGQGAKETQYF. In DNA form, the CDR3 reads TGCCCCAGCAGCCGACCGGGACAGGGGGCGAAAGAGACCCAGTACTTC. V and J are TRBV4-1 and TRBJ2-5; 12 bases are a match to TRBD1. The CDR3 is 16 amino acids. Looked up from germline, CDR1 is MGHRA and CDR2 is YSYEKL.

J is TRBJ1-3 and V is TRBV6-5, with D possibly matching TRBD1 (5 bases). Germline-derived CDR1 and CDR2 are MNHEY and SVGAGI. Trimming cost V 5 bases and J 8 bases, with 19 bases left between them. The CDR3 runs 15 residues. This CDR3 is CASSNPGRFSHTIYF. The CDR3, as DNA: TGTGCCAGCAGTAACCCGGGACGGTTCAGCCACACCATATATTTT.

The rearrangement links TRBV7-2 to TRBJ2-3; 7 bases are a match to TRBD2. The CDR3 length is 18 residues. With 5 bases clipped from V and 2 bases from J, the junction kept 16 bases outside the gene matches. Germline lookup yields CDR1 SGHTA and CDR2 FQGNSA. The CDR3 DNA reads TGTGCCAGCAGCCCTCACCCCCCAGTAGCGGGCCTCACAGATACGCAGTATTTT. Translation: CASSPHPPVAGLTDTQYF.

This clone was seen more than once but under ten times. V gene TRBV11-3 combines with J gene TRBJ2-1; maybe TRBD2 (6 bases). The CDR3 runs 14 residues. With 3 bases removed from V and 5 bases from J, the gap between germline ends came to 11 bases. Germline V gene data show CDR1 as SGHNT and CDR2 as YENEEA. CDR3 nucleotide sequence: TGTGCCAGCAGCTTTAGCGGAGCTGACAATGAGCAGTTCTTC. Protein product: CASSFSGADNEQFF.

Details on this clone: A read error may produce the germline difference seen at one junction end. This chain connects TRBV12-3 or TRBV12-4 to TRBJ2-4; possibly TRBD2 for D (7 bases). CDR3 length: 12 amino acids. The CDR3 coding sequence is TGTGCCAGCAGTACCGACGGGACCCGGGGGGCCTTC. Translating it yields CASSTDGTRGAF.

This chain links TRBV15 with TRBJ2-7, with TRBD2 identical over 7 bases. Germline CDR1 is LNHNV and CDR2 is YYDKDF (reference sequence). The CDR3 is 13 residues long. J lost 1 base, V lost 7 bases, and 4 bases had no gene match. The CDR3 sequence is CATTASGSYEQYF. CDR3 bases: TGTGCCACCACGGCTAGCGGATCCTACGAGCAGTACTTC.

In nucleotides, the CDR3 is TGTGCCATATCAGGACTACTCAACTACGAGCAGTACTTC. This translates into CAISGLLNYEQYF. The chain recombines TRBV28 with TRBJ2-7, with a tentative D call TRBD2 (6 bases). Per germline, CDR1 MDHEN and CDR2 SYDVKM. Trimming removed 10 bases at V and 3 bases at J, with 16 bases between. The CDR3 has 13 residues.

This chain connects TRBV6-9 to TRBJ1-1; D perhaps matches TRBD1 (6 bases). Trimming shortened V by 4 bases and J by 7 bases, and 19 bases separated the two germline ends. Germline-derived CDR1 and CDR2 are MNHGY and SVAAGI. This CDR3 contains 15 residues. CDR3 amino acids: CASSLGAQGGVEAFF. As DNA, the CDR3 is TGTGCCAGCAGTTTGGGGGCGCAGGGAGGGGTTGAAGCTTTCTTT.

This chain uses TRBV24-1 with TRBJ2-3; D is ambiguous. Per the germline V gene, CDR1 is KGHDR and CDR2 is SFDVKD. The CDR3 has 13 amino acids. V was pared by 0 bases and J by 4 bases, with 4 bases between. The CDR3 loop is CATSDLSADTQYF. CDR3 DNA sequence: TGTGCCACCAGTGATTTGTCCGCAGATACGCAGTATTTT.

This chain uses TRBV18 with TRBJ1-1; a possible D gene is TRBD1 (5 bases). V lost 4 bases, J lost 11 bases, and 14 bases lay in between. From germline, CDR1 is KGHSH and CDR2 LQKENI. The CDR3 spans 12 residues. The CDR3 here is CASSLEGRVAFF. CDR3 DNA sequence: TGTGCCAGCTCACTCGAGGGGAGGGTGGCTTTCTTT.